This TCR beta chain was sequenced for a study of shared clonotypes between healthy human individuals (TCRdb year 2020). With respect to the entire study: Three men and two women, aged 18 to 49 years, made up the cohort. For each donor, CD4 naive and CD4 memory were each given three plates, CD8 naive was given two plates, and CD8 memory was given one plate. Blood TCR repertoires of five healthy adults were deeply sequenced to estimate repertoire size and the extent of clonotype sharing between individuals. To increase sequencing depth and limit assay-specific biases, TCR repertoire library preparation and sequencing were carried out by different laboratories using diverse techniques. Leukapheresis yielded between about 0.9 and 10 billion PBMCs per donor. Summary of the overall study and its limitations: Across a few donors, about 5.2% of naive CD4, approximately 3.5% of naive CD8, approximately 2.5% of memory CD4, and 0.4% to 0.45% of memory CD8 clonotypes were shared. Clonotypes shared by all four sorted-subset donors showed higher generation probabilities than non-shared clonotypes. Pairwise subsampling indicated that sequencing depth was expected to affect the degree of clonotype sharing among donors. Only blood was sampled, and tissue TCR repertoires likely differ from those in blood. Rarefaction of sorted-subset datasets indicated incomplete sequencing despite the large sequencing depth. Larger estimated clonotype richness was generally found for naive subsets than for memory subsets. Because the study included a small number of donors, the genetic and exposure-history diversity represented was limited.

From the cysteine up to the phenylalanine, the CDR3 has a length of 14 residues. The retained sequence is limited to the CDR3, 42 bases, with the frame set at the first base. V drops 1 base and J drops 0 bases, leaving 6 bases in between. CDR1 and CDR2 are read off the germline V gene as SGHVS and FQNEAQ. Notes on this clone: Its specific antigen is unknown. Qualities for individual bases were not recorded, and no much larger clone is one base off.

TCR CDR3 regions were amplified from genomic DNA by multiplex PCR using the deep immunoSEQ assay. Extracted genomic DNA from each cell subset was spread evenly across all wells of several immunoSEQ 96-well plates, with each plate serving as a replicate. For sorted subsets, each replicate PCR was loaded with 200 ng genomic DNA, equivalent to some 27,000 T cell genomes. The purified libraries were quantified using a Qubit 3.0 fluorometer, sized with a Bioanalyzer 2100, and then quantified again using the KAPA Library Quantification kit. Each immunoSEQ 96-well plate was sequenced on its own single-read 150-cycle Illumina NextSeq 550 flow cell. In the original analysis: The immunoSEQ output contained only junctional sequences without quality scores, so filtering could not match that applied to full-length reads. To assign V/J genes and CDR3, sequences were annotated using PyIR, a Python wrapper for IgBLAST v1.9, with IMGT germline references. Any read was removed if the V/J assignment was weak (E-value above 1e-6), the CDR3 was missing, or the read contained stop codons, out-of-frame junctions, or ambiguous translated residues. V3J clonotypes were defined by identical inferred V gene, J gene, and CDR3 amino acid sequence. Percentage overlap between repertoires was computed as shared unique clonotypes divided by the size of the smaller repertoire. RTK rarefaction, the Chao1 estimator, and Recon v2.1 estimates of unobserved clonotypes were used to assess repertoire richness. Generation probabilities for all TCRbeta clonotypes obtained by the gDNA method from a handful of donors were computed using OLGA. The clones in this table, taken by TCRdb from immuneACCESS, are in-frame only. Not every clone is retained; where verified, under half of the shortfall comes from an unresolved V gene, and the cause of the rest is unknown. The V and J calls and clone size were taken over from that table, and D and trimming were inferred from the DNA. The sample has 1 million to 1.2 million clones on record, roughly 80% of them singletons. Together, the top ten hold approximately 0.9% of the sample.

The donors were healthy, HIV-negative adults who had no recently reported acute infections or vaccinations. Every donor was a Caucasian adult living in Nashville, Tennessee, USA. Magnetic negative selection was used to enrich CD4+ T cells, after which naive cells were positively selected on CD45RA and the negative fraction became the memory subset. After blood collection by leukapheresis, PBMCs were isolated using Ficoll-Histopaque density gradient centrifugation and then cryopreserved in the vapor phase of liquid nitrogen. Purity and quantity of every magnetically sorted T cell population were checked by analytical flow cytometry. Genomic DNA was isolated from each sorted fraction and quantified by UV absorbance on a Nanodrop 2000c.

The sequenced sample was memory CD4+ T cells from PBMCs. Interpreted using the paper, the cell subset or site label stands for: CD45RA-negative fraction. The rearrangement combines TRBV7-8 with TRBJ1-1; the D gene is not confidently resolved. This receptor was identified in a man aged 18 to 30 in good health. Some clones in this sample may be carry-over from other donors' samples. CDR3 loop: CASSLVVMNTEAFF. The DNA is as follows: TGTGCCAGCAGCTTAGTAGTTATGAACACTGAAGCTTTCTTT.